This record looks at one T cell receptor (beta chain) sequence and its context. Its target is not known. This CDR3 has 17 residues. Trimming stripped 0 bases from V and 0 bases from J, with 12 bases between. In germline, CDR1 is MGHRA, CDR2 YSYEKL. This specimen comes from a study of a mutant IDH1 vaccine in newly diagnosed glioma. Findings of the study overall: Patients mounted vaccine-induced immune responses in just over 90% of cases.

TCRdb's copy holds only in-frame clones and misses some; the assay was immunoSEQ multiplex PCR. In the table there are around 26,000 clones, just over 70% of which are singletons. Described time point: week 11, during vaccination. Vaccinated patients received 300 ug of mutant IDH1 20-mer peptide per dose, with topical imiquimod. The V call is TRBV4-1, the J call TRBJ1-5; the D gene is possibly TRBD1 (6 bases). This specimen was peripheral blood mononuclear cells (PBMCs), taken from a glioma patient whose treatment included an IDH1 peptide vaccine. The source is a man aged 18-30 years with glioma. Some clones in this sample may be carry-over from other donors' samples. CDR3 in DNA: TGCGCCAGCAGCCAAGATTTAGGGGGAGATAGCAATCAGCCCCAGCATTTT. The encoded protein is CASSQDLGGDSNQPQHF.